Described below is a single T cell receptor (beta chain) sequence and its context. Here immunoSEQ multiplex PCR was the method, and the copy in TCRdb shows in-frame clones only, minus some. Among roughly 35,000 clones listed, 85% to 95% were seen once. The CDR3 length is 16 residues. CDR1 and CDR2 from the germline V gene are SGHNT and YYREEE (reference sequence). V lost 0 bases, J lost 2 bases, and 12 bases lay in between. This sample was included in a study of T cell changes during pregnancy in multiple sclerosis. V gene TRBV5-4 combines with J gene TRBJ2-1, with a tentative D call TRBD2 (7 bases). Source: CD4+ T cells from peripheral blood mononuclear cells, taken in the third trimester of pregnancy. The sequence was collected from a female donor in good health, enrolled as a control in a pregnancy study. CDR3 in amino acids: CASSLEGGAPYNEQFF. The CDR3 coding sequence is TGTGCCAGCAGCTTGGAGGGGGGGGCCCCCTACAATGAGCAGTTCTTC.